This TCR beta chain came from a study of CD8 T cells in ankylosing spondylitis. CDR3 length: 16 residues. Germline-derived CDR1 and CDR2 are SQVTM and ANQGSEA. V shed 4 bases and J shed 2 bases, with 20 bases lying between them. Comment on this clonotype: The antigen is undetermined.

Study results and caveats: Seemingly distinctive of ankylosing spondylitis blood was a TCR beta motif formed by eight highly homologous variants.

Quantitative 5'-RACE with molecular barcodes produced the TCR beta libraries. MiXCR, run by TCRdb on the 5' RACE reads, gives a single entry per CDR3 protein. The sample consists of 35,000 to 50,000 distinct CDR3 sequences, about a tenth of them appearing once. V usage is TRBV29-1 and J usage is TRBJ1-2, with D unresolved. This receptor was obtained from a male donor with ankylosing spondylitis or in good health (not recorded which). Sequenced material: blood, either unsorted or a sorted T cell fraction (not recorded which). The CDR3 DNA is TGCAGCGTTGTCTTAGGGATCCCCCCTTCGAACTATGGCTACACCTTC. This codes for CSVVLGIPPSNYGYTF.